A selection of T cell receptor beta chains follows, all from one sample in a study of molecular identifiers for immune sequencing clone quantification. Each CDR3 protein is one row after TCRdb ran MiXCR on the PCR reads. Of about 640,000 distinct CDR3 sequences listed, about 20% are singletons. Sequencing was carried out using naive CD8+ T cells from blood, with Jurkat cell RNA spiked in. Every receptor here comes from a human donor in good health. Some libraries in this study had Jurkat cell RNA spiked in. Both conserved end residues are part of each CDR3. The order of the fields is J gene, clone size, V gene, D gene, CDR3 DNA, CDR3 protein. A D gene is named only where the DNA matches it firmly. Only part of the rows carry a size: once, few, many, or a class if the clone is expanded.

j_call: TRBJ2-7; clone_size: many; v_call: TRBV20-1; d_call: .; cdr3_nt: TGCAGTGCTAGTTACCCAGCCCGCTCCTACGAGCAGTACTTC; cdr3_aa: CSASYPARSYEQYF
j_call: TRBJ2-7; clone_size: many; v_call: TRBV20-1; d_call: .; cdr3_nt: TGCAGTGCTAGTGTCCATGAGGGATCCTACGAGCAGTACTTC; cdr3_aa: CSASVHEGSYEQYF
j_call: TRBJ2-2; clone_size: .; v_call: TRBV30; d_call: .; cdr3_nt: TGTGCCTGGAGTTCGGGGGTTAACACCGGGGAGCTGTTTTTT; cdr3_aa: CAWSSGVNTGELFF
j_call: TRBJ2-3; clone_size: many; v_call: TRBV5-1; d_call: TRBD2; cdr3_nt: TGCGCCAGCAGCATGTCGTGGACTAGCGGGGGGAGCACAGATACGCAGTATTTT; cdr3_aa: CASSMSWTSGGSTDTQYF
j_call: TRBJ1-1; clone_size: many; v_call: TRBV13; d_call: .; cdr3_nt: TGTGCCAGCAGCTCCCGAGGAGGGGGCACTGAAGCTTTCTTT; cdr3_aa: CASSSRGGGTEAFF
j_call: TRBJ2-1; clone_size: few; v_call: TRBV10-3; d_call: TRBD1; cdr3_nt: TGTGCCATCAGAAGACAGGGTACCCTAAACAATGAGCAGTTCTTC; cdr3_aa: CAIRRQGTLNNEQFF
j_call: TRBJ2-7; clone_size: .; v_call: TRBV11-3; d_call: TRBD1; cdr3_nt: TGTGCCAGCAGCTTAGGGACAGGGATGGACTACGAGCAGTACTTC; cdr3_aa: CASSLGTGMDYEQYF
j_call: TRBJ2-7; clone_size: few; v_call: TRBV12-3/TRBV12-4; d_call: TRBD1; cdr3_nt: TGTGCCAGCAGTTCGGCCGGGACAGGGAACGAGCAGTACTTC; cdr3_aa: CASSSAGTGNEQYF
j_call: TRBJ1-1; clone_size: many; v_call: TRBV3-1; d_call: .; cdr3_nt: TGTGCCAGCAGCCCCCGTGGCCCGGGAGCTTACACTGAAGCTTTCTTT; cdr3_aa: CASSPRGPGAYTEAFF
j_call: TRBJ2-7; clone_size: many; v_call: TRBV6-1; d_call: TRBD2; cdr3_nt: TGTGCCAGCTACGGACTAGCGGGGGTTCACGAGCAGTACTTC; cdr3_aa: CASYGLAGVHEQYF
j_call: TRBJ2-2; clone_size: .; v_call: TRBV5-1; d_call: .; cdr3_nt: TGCGCCAGCAGCTTTCTCATGACCACCGGGGAGCTGTTTTTT; cdr3_aa: CASSFLMTTGELFF
j_call: TRBJ2-7; clone_size: many; v_call: TRBV4-1; d_call: .; cdr3_nt: TGCGCCAGCAGCCAAGCCCAGGGACAAACCTACGAGCAGTACTTC; cdr3_aa: CASSQAQGQTYEQYF
j_call: TRBJ2-3; clone_size: few; v_call: TRBV6-2/TRBV6-3; d_call: .; cdr3_nt: TGTGCCACAAACCCCAGCGCCTTAGGGGATACGCAGTATTTT; cdr3_aa: CATNPSALGDTQYF
j_call: TRBJ1-5; clone_size: many; v_call: TRBV21-1; d_call: .; cdr3_nt: TGTGCCAGCAGCAAAAGAGAGGGCTATAGCAATCAGCCCCAGCATTTT; cdr3_aa: CASSKREGYSNQPQHF
j_call: TRBJ2-3; clone_size: .; v_call: TRBV6-5; d_call: .; cdr3_nt: TGTGCCAGCAGGAGTGAGGGAGGCACAGATACGCAGTATTTT; cdr3_aa: CASRSEGGTDTQYF
j_call: TRBJ2-1; clone_size: few; v_call: TRBV20-1; d_call: TRBD1; cdr3_nt: TGCAGTGCTACCATTCCGGGACAGGGGACCTACAATGAGCAGTTCTTC; cdr3_aa: CSATIPGQGTYNEQFF
j_call: TRBJ2-1; clone_size: many; v_call: TRBV11-3; d_call: .; cdr3_nt: TGTGCCAGCAGCGCCCGGGACGGCTACAATGAGCAGTTCTTC; cdr3_aa: CASSARDGYNEQFF
j_call: TRBJ2-6; clone_size: many; v_call: TRBV7-9; d_call: .; cdr3_nt: TGTGCCAGCAGCTTACGGCCGGGCTCTGGGGCCAACGTCCTGACTTTC; cdr3_aa: CASSLRPGSGANVLTF
j_call: TRBJ2-7; clone_size: many; v_call: TRBV4-1; d_call: TRBD2; cdr3_nt: TGCGCCAGCAGCCAAGAAAAGGCGGGGGGTGCCTACGAGCAGTACTTC; cdr3_aa: CASSQEKAGGAYEQYF
j_call: TRBJ2-1; clone_size: many; v_call: TRBV24-1; d_call: .; cdr3_nt: TGTGCCACCGGACCACCGAGGGGTGAGCAGTTCTTC; cdr3_aa: CATGPPRGEQFF
j_call: TRBJ2-2; clone_size: many; v_call: TRBV12-3/TRBV12-4; d_call: .; cdr3_nt: TGTGCCAGCAGTGGGATGACCGGGGAGCTGTTTTTT; cdr3_aa: CASSGMTGELFF
j_call: TRBJ2-3; clone_size: many; v_call: TRBV20-1; d_call: TRBD1; cdr3_nt: TGCAGTGCTAGCAGCCCGGACAGGCCAAACACAGATACGCAGTATTTT; cdr3_aa: CSASSPDRPNTDTQYF
j_call: TRBJ2-2; clone_size: .; v_call: TRBV13; d_call: .; cdr3_nt: TGTGCCAGCAGACCCCAGGACGGGGGGCTAGGCGGGGAGCTGTTTTTT; cdr3_aa: CASRPQDGGLGGELFF
j_call: TRBJ2-7; clone_size: .; v_call: TRBV28; d_call: .; cdr3_nt: TGTGCCAGCAGTTTCAGGTGGAAACAGGTCTACGAGCAGTACTTC; cdr3_aa: CASSFRWKQVYEQYF
j_call: TRBJ1-2; clone_size: many; v_call: TRBV6-2/TRBV6-3; d_call: .; cdr3_nt: TGTGCCAGCAGTCACCTAGCGAACTACGGCTACACCTTC; cdr3_aa: CASSHLANYGYTF
j_call: TRBJ2-7; clone_size: many; v_call: TRBV2; d_call: TRBD2; cdr3_nt: TGTGCCGCCAGGCGGGGGGGTGAGCAGTACTTC; cdr3_aa: CAARRGGEQYF
j_call: TRBJ2-7; clone_size: few; v_call: TRBV20-1; d_call: TRBD2; cdr3_nt: TGCAGTGCTAGAGACAAGCGGGAGGTTTACGAGCAGTACTTC; cdr3_aa: CSARDKREVYEQYF
j_call: TRBJ2-2; clone_size: few; v_call: TRBV6-2/TRBV6-3; d_call: .; cdr3_nt: TGTGCCAGCAGTTACAGGGAGCCCGGGGAGCTGTTTTTT; cdr3_aa: CASSYREPGELFF
j_call: TRBJ1-4; clone_size: few; v_call: TRBV28; d_call: TRBD1; cdr3_nt: TGTGCCACCGAACTGGGGGACAGGGATGAAAAACTGTTTTTT; cdr3_aa: CATELGDRDEKLFF
j_call: TRBJ1-2; clone_size: .; v_call: TRBV12-3/TRBV12-4; d_call: .; cdr3_nt: TGTGCCAGCAGTTCACCCTCGGATGCAGGGCTTTACACCTTC; cdr3_aa: CASSSPSDAGLYTF
j_call: TRBJ2-1; clone_size: .; v_call: TRBV28; d_call: TRBD2; cdr3_nt: TGTGCCAGCAGTTTACGCGGTGGTAGCGGGAGATATGAGCAGTTCTTC; cdr3_aa: CASSLRGGSGRYEQFF
j_call: TRBJ2-5; clone_size: .; v_call: TRBV5-6; d_call: .; cdr3_nt: TGTGCCAGCAGCTTGGATCTAGTAACCCAGTACTTC; cdr3_aa: CASSLDLVTQYF
j_call: TRBJ2-3; clone_size: many; v_call: TRBV27; d_call: .; cdr3_nt: TGTGCCAGCAGTTTCCTAGCGAGGGTCACAGATACGCAGTATTTT; cdr3_aa: CASSFLARVTDTQYF
j_call: TRBJ2-5; clone_size: many; v_call: TRBV10-3; d_call: TRBD2; cdr3_nt: TGTGCCATCAGGGGGACTAGCGGGGGACAGACCCAGTACTTC; cdr3_aa: CAIRGTSGGQTQYF
j_call: TRBJ2-2; clone_size: once; v_call: TRBV27; d_call: TRBD1; cdr3_nt: TGTGCCAGCAGATACAGGGGGCAGGGGAACACCGGGGAGCTGTTTTTT; cdr3_aa: CASRYRGQGNTGELFF